The present TCR beta chain was sequenced within a study of identical twins. This clonotype was seen ten or more times. Antigen unknown. Each donor (without exception) was a healthy Caucasian. Study-wide results and caveats: Excess sharing by twins proved weaker in beta out-of-frame sequences. Fewer insertions marked abundant cord blood beta clonotypes; young adult naive trended weakly, memory not at all.

TCRdb itself ran the 5' RACE reads through MiXCR, one entry per CDR3 protein. Among roughly 1.6 million distinct CDR3 sequences listed, less than 40% were seen once. The specimen sequenced was cord blood. The origin of this receptor is a newborn girl in good health.

The chain's CDR3 is CAIHPTGQSYSYEQYF. In DNA, the CDR3 is TGTGCCATCCACCCGACAGGACAGTCGTACTCCTACGAGCAGTACTTC. The rearrangement links TRBV10-3 to TRBJ2-7, with D maybe TRBD1 (6 bases). The CDR3 contains 16 residues. The germline V gene has CDR1 ENHRY and CDR2 SYGVKD. Trimming left V 8 bases short and J 0 bases short, with 20 bases between.